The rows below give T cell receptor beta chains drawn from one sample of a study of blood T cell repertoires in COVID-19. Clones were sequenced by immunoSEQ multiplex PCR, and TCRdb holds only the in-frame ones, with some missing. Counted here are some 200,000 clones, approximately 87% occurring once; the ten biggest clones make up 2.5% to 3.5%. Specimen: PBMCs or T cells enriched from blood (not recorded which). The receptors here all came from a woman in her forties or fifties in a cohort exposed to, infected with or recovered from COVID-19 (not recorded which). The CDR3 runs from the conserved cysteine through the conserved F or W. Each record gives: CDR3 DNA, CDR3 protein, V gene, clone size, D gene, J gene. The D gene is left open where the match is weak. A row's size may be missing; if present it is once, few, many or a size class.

CDR3 DNA: TGTGCCACTTTCCTGACAGGGTATCCTGAAGCTTTCTTT
CDR3 protein: CATFLTGYPEAFF
V gene: TRBV19
clone size: .
D gene: TRBD1
J gene: TRBJ1-1

CDR3 DNA: TGCGCCAGCAGCCAAGAAGGGACAGCACTTCTCTATGGCTACACCTTC
CDR3 protein: CASSQEGTALLYGYTF
V gene: TRBV4-1
clone size: many
D gene: TRBD1
J gene: TRBJ1-2

CDR3 DNA: TGTGCCAGTGGCAGGGCCGGCACAGATACGCAGTATTTT
CDR3 protein: CASGRAGTDTQYF
V gene: TRBV19
clone size: .
D gene: .
J gene: TRBJ2-3

CDR3 DNA: TGTGCCAGCAGCCAAGTCGGTAATGAGCAGTTCTTC
CDR3 protein: CASSQVGNEQFF
V gene: TRBV3-1/TRBV3-2
clone size: .
D gene: .
J gene: TRBJ2-1

CDR3 DNA: TGTGCCAGCAGTCCAAACGCCGCCGGGACAGGGAAGGCTGAAGCTTTCTTT
CDR3 protein: CASSPNAAGTGKAEAFF
V gene: TRBV2
clone size: few
D gene: TRBD1
J gene: TRBJ1-1

CDR3 DNA: TGCGCCAGCAGCCAGGCAGGGGGCGGAGGGAGCAATCAGCCCCAGCATTTT
CDR3 protein: CASSQAGGGGSNQPQHF
V gene: TRBV4-1
clone size: once
D gene: TRBD1
J gene: TRBJ1-5

CDR3 DNA: TGTGCCAGCAGTTTATCCCTACTCGGCCATCGGACAGGGGGGGATTCACCCCTCCACTTT
CDR3 protein: CASSLSLLGHRTGGDSPLHF
V gene: TRBV28
clone size: .
D gene: TRBD1
J gene: TRBJ1-6

CDR3 DNA: TGCAGCGCCCTGAGCGGGGGGTTCCAAGAGACCCAGTACTTC
CDR3 protein: CSALSGGFQETQYF
V gene: TRBV29-1
clone size: .
D gene: TRBD2
J gene: TRBJ2-5

CDR3 DNA: TGCGCCAGCAGCCAAGACACCGGGACAGGTCTCTACGAGCAGTACTTC
CDR3 protein: CASSQDTGTGLYEQYF
V gene: TRBV4-1
clone size: .
D gene: TRBD1
J gene: TRBJ2-7

CDR3 DNA: TGCGCCAGCAGCCAAGATCCGGGAGGTACAGATACGCAGTATTTT
CDR3 protein: CASSQDPGGTDTQYF
V gene: TRBV4-1
clone size: .
D gene: TRBD2
J gene: TRBJ2-3

CDR3 DNA: TGTGCCAGCAGCCCTCGGGGGGGATTCGGGACAGACCTCTATGGCTACACCTTC
CDR3 protein: CASSPRGGFGTDLYGYTF
V gene: TRBV6-2/TRBV6-3
clone size: .
D gene: TRBD1
J gene: TRBJ1-2

CDR3 DNA: TGTGCCAGCAGCGTAGGGGAGGGCCCTTCACCCCTCCACTTT
CDR3 protein: CASSVGEGPSPLHF
V gene: TRBV9
clone size: .
D gene: .
J gene: TRBJ1-6

CDR3 DNA: TGTGCTAGTGGTCCCAGGGATGGAAACACCATATATTTT
CDR3 protein: CASGPRDGNTIYF
V gene: TRBV12-5
clone size: once
D gene: .
J gene: TRBJ1-3

CDR3 DNA: TGTGCCAGTAGTAGAGCCAGCGGGGGCTTTTTAAATGAGCAGTTCTTC
CDR3 protein: CASSRASGGFLNEQFF
V gene: TRBV19
clone size: .
D gene: TRBD2
J gene: TRBJ2-1

CDR3 DNA: TGTGCCAGCAGCCCAGGTGCAGGAGGCTCCTACAATGAGCAGTTCTTC
CDR3 protein: CASSPGAGGSYNEQFF
V gene: TRBV7-2
clone size: .
D gene: .
J gene: TRBJ2-1

CDR3 DNA: TGCGCCAGCAGCTTGGCCGGGCGGGGACAGATGAACACTGAAGCTTTCTTT
CDR3 protein: CASSLAGRGQMNTEAFF
V gene: TRBV5-1
clone size: .
D gene: TRBD1
J gene: TRBJ1-1

CDR3 DNA: TGTGCCTGGAGACAAGTGAACACTGAAGCTTTCTTT
CDR3 protein: CAWRQVNTEAFF
V gene: TRBV30
clone size: .
D gene: .
J gene: TRBJ1-1

CDR3 DNA: TGTGCCAGCAGTTACTCAGGGGCAAAGGGCTACACCTTC
CDR3 protein: CASSYSGAKGYTF
V gene: TRBV6-5
clone size: .
D gene: .
J gene: TRBJ1-2

CDR3 DNA: TGTGCCAGCAGCCCTCCCCCCCGGGGCTACACCTTC
CDR3 protein: CASSPPPRGYTF
V gene: TRBV9
clone size: .
D gene: .
J gene: TRBJ1-2

CDR3 DNA: TGTGCCAGCAGGAAACAGGTCATTAATGAAGCTTTCTTT
CDR3 protein: CASRKQVINEAFF
V gene: TRBV12-3/TRBV12-4
clone size: .
D gene: .
J gene: TRBJ1-1